This T cell receptor (beta chain) derives from a study of blood T cell repertoires in COVID-19. Study as a whole: Specimens from acute and convalescent COVID-19 originated in the United States, Italy and Spain. PBMCs, B-cell-depleted T cells, or T cells provided the cDNA or gDNA that made up the material.

Original data processing: Researchers report that nucleated cell counts were estimated from reference gene primer amplification. Measured with immunoSEQ multiplex PCR; TCRdb has only the in-frame clones, and not every one. V and J calls and clone size follow that table, whereas D and trimming were derived from the DNA. The table includes 100,000 or so clones, roughly 87% detected once. The clonotype originates from a woman aged 60 to 75 with acute or convalescent COVID-19. Sequencing was done on a sample of peripheral blood.

The CDR3 DNA sequence: TGTGCCAGCAGTTTACTAGCGGGAGTTTCCGGGGAGCTGTTTTTT. As protein: CASSLLAGVSGELFF. The rearrangement joins TRBV27 to TRBJ2-2; TRBD2 matches at 10 bases. CDR1 is MNHEY, CDR2 SMNVEV, per germline (reference sequence). With V trimmed by 2 bases and J by 6 bases, 3 bases remained unmatched. The CDR3 has 15 residues.